This TCR beta chain was recorded in a study of blood T cells in healthy people across ages. Turning to this clonotype: Its antigen is still unknown. At one of its ends the junction is not consistent with the germline gene, which may arise from a read error.

Study results and caveats: Versus aged donors, long-lived donors had higher diversity and more naive CD4+ cells.

Those donating, healthy Caucasian individuals from Russia, were aged roughly 6 to 90. Germline values: CDR1 SGHNT, CDR2 YENEEA. The CDR3 extends over 13 amino acids. The authors ran a second PCR of 7 to 11 cycles using a sample-barcoded 5' primer and a J-beta primer mix. A tag from a template-switch adaptor with 12 random nucleotides marked each cDNA molecule. TCRdb re-analysed the 5' RACE reads in MiXCR, keeping a single row per CDR3 protein. The data show hundreds of thousands of distinct CDR3 sequences, more than 50% seen once. This sequence joins TRBV11-3 and TRBJ1-2; no clear D gene. The receptor was derived from a man aged 35 to 55 in good health. The specimen was blood. The CDR3 spells CASSFEADYGHTF. As DNA, the CDR3 is TGTGCCAGCAGCTTTGAGGCAGACTATGGCCACACCTTC.